This is a list of T cell receptor beta chains from one sample in a study of blood T cell repertoires in COVID-19. Assay: immunoSEQ multiplex PCR; the TCRdb copy retains only in-frame clones and omits some. Of 310,000 or so clones listed, roughly 89% are singletons. Sequenced material: PBMCs or T cells enriched from blood (not recorded which). These receptors originate from a woman aged 18-29 years who had recovered from COVID-19. The conserved cysteine and the conserved F or W are not part of the CDR3 here. A D gene is named only where the DNA matches it firmly.

j_gene: TRBJ2-1; v_gene: TRBV9; d_gene: TRBD2; CDR3aa: ASSAGLAGFEQF
j_gene: TRBJ1-3; v_gene: TRBV6-4; d_gene: TRBD1; CDR3aa: ASSDSTTGGEGTGNTIY
j_gene: TRBJ2-1; v_gene: TRBV7-2; d_gene: NA; CDR3aa: ASRNTGGGGEQF
j_gene: TRBJ1-2; v_gene: TRBV18; d_gene: TRBD1; CDR3aa: ASSPSVDRATYYGYT
j_gene: TRBJ2-7; v_gene: TRBV19; d_gene: NA; CDR3aa: ASSTRPGPYEQY
j_gene: TRBJ1-1; v_gene: TRBV3-1/TRBV3-2; d_gene: NA; CDR3aa: ASSPEGAYTEAF
j_gene: TRBJ1-1; v_gene: TRBV30; d_gene: NA; CDR3aa: AWSVTVDTEAF
j_gene: TRBJ2-3; v_gene: TRBV19; d_gene: NA; CDR3aa: ASSIGLGDNTDTQY
j_gene: TRBJ1-5; v_gene: TRBV2; d_gene: NA; CDR3aa: ASSDPRVQPQH
j_gene: TRBJ2-1; v_gene: TRBV27; d_gene: TRBD2; CDR3aa: ASSLSGTSGGVQF
j_gene: TRBJ1-1; v_gene: TRBV29-1; d_gene: TRBD1; CDR3aa: SVHRGAAF
j_gene: TRBJ1-2; v_gene: TRBV5-1; d_gene: TRBD1; CDR3aa: ASSLDPAGQGAYGYT
j_gene: TRBJ2-4; v_gene: TRBV7-2; d_gene: TRBD2; CDR3aa: ASSLAAGTSFIQY
j_gene: TRBJ2-3; v_gene: TRBV24-1; d_gene: TRBD2; CDR3aa: ATSAPGLAGTDTQY
j_gene: TRBJ1-2; v_gene: TRBV6-4; d_gene: TRBD1; CDR3aa: ASRADRHSYGYT
j_gene: TRBJ2-3; v_gene: TRBV24-1; d_gene: TRBD2; CDR3aa: ATSDVAGGALVAQY
j_gene: TRBJ1-2; v_gene: TRBV19; d_gene: NA; CDR3aa: ASRELPNYGYT
j_gene: TRBJ2-5; v_gene: TRBV5-4; d_gene: NA; CDR3aa: ASRPQGRETQY
j_gene: TRBJ1-5; v_gene: TRBV7-6; d_gene: TRBD1; CDR3aa: ASSVGTGVDQPQH
j_gene: TRBJ1-2; v_gene: TRBV12-3/TRBV12-4; d_gene: NA; CDR3aa: ASSFSYGYT
j_gene: TRBJ2-2; v_gene: TRBV5-1; d_gene: NA; CDR3aa: ASSLGQRRNTGELF
j_gene: TRBJ1-1; v_gene: TRBV19; d_gene: TRBD1; CDR3aa: ASSSHRGNPWNTEAF
j_gene: TRBJ1-3; v_gene: TRBV4-3; d_gene: TRBD1; CDR3aa: ASSQVLTGDESSGNTIY
j_gene: TRBJ2-5; v_gene: TRBV3-1/TRBV3-2; d_gene: TRBD2; CDR3aa: ASSQILAGGQETQY
j_gene: TRBJ1-2; v_gene: TRBV7-2; d_gene: NA; CDR3aa: ASSLEAGNDGYT
j_gene: TRBJ2-4; v_gene: TRBV7-2; d_gene: NA; CDR3aa: ASSLGAPQAGNIQY
j_gene: TRBJ1-1; v_gene: TRBV28; d_gene: NA; CDR3aa: ASSQQGHEAF
j_gene: TRBJ1-4; v_gene: TRBV4-1; d_gene: TRBD1; CDR3aa: ASSQDLGTGDEKLF
j_gene: TRBJ1-5; v_gene: TRBV27; d_gene: TRBD1; CDR3aa: ASSPNTGTGVHQPQH